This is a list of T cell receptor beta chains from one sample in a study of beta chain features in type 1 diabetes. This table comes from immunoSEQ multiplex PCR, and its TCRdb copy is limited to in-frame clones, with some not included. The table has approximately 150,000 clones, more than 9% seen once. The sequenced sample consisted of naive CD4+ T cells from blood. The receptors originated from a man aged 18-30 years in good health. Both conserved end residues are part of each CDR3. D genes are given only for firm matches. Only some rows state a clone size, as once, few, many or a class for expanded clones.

TGTGCCAGCAGTCCTAATGGGGACAGTCTCTTCGCCGATACGCAGTATTTT	CASSPNGDSLFADTQYF	TRBJ2-3	TRBD1	TRBV28	NA
TGTGCCAGCAGTTTAAGCGGACAGGGTGTATATGGCTACACCTTC	CASSLSGQGVYGYTF	TRBJ1-2	TRBD1	TRBV28	few
TGTGCCAGCTCACAAGGGGAAGAGACCCAGTACTTC	CASSQGEETQYF	TRBJ2-5	NA	TRBV18	NA
TGTGCCAGCAGCTCCTGGACAGGGATGGGGGAGCAGTACTTC	CASSSWTGMGEQYF	TRBJ2-7	TRBD1	TRBV7-2	once
TGCGCCAGCAGCCAAGACTATGGACAGGGGGCCACCGGGGAGCTGTTTTTT	CASSQDYGQGATGELFF	TRBJ2-2	TRBD1	TRBV4-3	few
TGTGCCAGCCGACCCCCGCAGGTCCTAGCACTCCACTTT	CASRPPQVLALHF	TRBJ1-6	NA	TRBV28	NA
TGTGCCAGCAGTGAAATCGCGCAGGTCTATTATCAGCCCCAGCATTTT	CASSEIAQVYYQPQHF	TRBJ1-5	NA	TRBV6-1	NA
TGTGCCAGCAGCTTCAGCGGTCCCGCTAAGGATGGCTACACCTTC	CASSFSGPAKDGYTF	TRBJ1-2	NA	TRBV7-3	many
TGTGCCAGCAGCCAGCAGGGCTCCTATAATTCACCCCTCCACTTT	CASSQQGSYNSPLHF	TRBJ1-6	NA	TRBV7-3	NA
TGTGCCAGCAGCTCCCCGGGGGGGCGAAATACGCAGTATTTT	CASSSPGGRNTQYF	TRBJ2-3	TRBD2	TRBV7-2	NA
TGTGCCAGCAGTGATCAGCGGGGGGGCGGATATGAGCAGTTCTTC	CASSDQRGGGYEQFF	TRBJ2-1	TRBD2	TRBV2	NA
TGTGCCAGCAATGCGGGGGCTAGCACAGATACGCAGTATTTT	CASNAGASTDTQYF	TRBJ2-3	NA	TRBV7-3	few
TGTGCCAGTACAATTGACAGGGTGAACACTGAAGCTTTCTTT	CASTIDRVNTEAFF	TRBJ1-1	TRBD1	TRBV19	NA
TGTGCCAGTACGTTTCCAGGGGGCTACAATGAGCAGTTCTTC	CASTFPGGYNEQFF	TRBJ2-1	TRBD1	TRBV19	many
TGCGCCAGCAGCCGACAGGCGGATACGCAGTATTTT	CASSRQADTQYF	TRBJ2-3	NA	TRBV5-1	NA
TGTGCCAGCAGCAGGGACAGGAACACTGAAGCTTTCTTT	CASSRDRNTEAFF	TRBJ1-1	TRBD1	TRBV11-2	NA
TGTGCCAGCAGCTTGGCCGGCAGGAATGGTTTCTTC	CASSLAGRNGFF	TRBJ2-1	NA	TRBV5-5	many
TGTGCCTGGAGTGCCCGAGAGACCCAGTACTTC	CAWSARETQYF	TRBJ2-5	NA	TRBV30	many
TGTGCCAGCAGCCAAATACAGGGAAGAACAGATACGCAGTATTTT	CASSQIQGRTDTQYF	TRBJ2-3	NA	TRBV14	NA
TGTGCCAGCAACCTCCAGGGGCTGAACTATGGCTACACCTTC	CASNLQGLNYGYTF	TRBJ1-2	NA	TRBV7-2	NA
TGTGCCACCAGCAGAGAAGACAGATTCTACAATGAGCAGTTCTTC	CATSREDRFYNEQFF	TRBJ2-1	NA	TRBV15	few
TGCGCCAGCAGCTTTGGAGGGAGCAATGAGCAGTTCTTC	CASSFGGSNEQFF	TRBJ2-1	NA	TRBV5-1	few
TGTGCCAGCAGGCGTCGGGAACCCATGAACACTGAAGCTTTCTTT	CASRRREPMNTEAFF	TRBJ1-1	NA	TRBV7-9	few
TGTGCCAGCAGTTCTCCGGGGGTCGGTTCACCCCTCCACTTT	CASSSPGVGSPLHF	TRBJ1-6	NA	TRBV27	NA
TGTGCCTGGAGTGTTTCAGGGGGCTTTGAGCAGTTCTTC	CAWSVSGGFEQFF	TRBJ2-1	TRBD1	TRBV30	few
TGTGCCAGCAGCTTTACGGAAGGAGGAGCAGATACGCAGTATTTT	CASSFTEGGADTQYF	TRBJ2-3	NA	TRBV7-7	NA
TGTGCCAGCAGTCGGGACAGCTACGAGCAGTACTTC	CASSRDSYEQYF	TRBJ2-7	TRBD1	TRBV2	few
TGTGCCAGCACGTTTTCAGAAATCTATGGCTACACCTTC	CASTFSEIYGYTF	TRBJ1-2	NA	TRBV2	few
TGTGCCAGCCGGGGGGCGGGGGGGCCAAATGAGCAGTTCTTC	CASRGAGGPNEQFF	TRBJ2-1	TRBD2	TRBV6-6	few
TGCGCCAGCAGCCAAGACAGAGGGCTAGGGGAGACCCAGTACTTC	CASSQDRGLGETQYF	TRBJ2-5	NA	TRBV4-1	few
TGTGCCAGCAGCCAGGACAGGTACACCGGGGAGCTGTTTTTT	CASSQDRYTGELFF	TRBJ2-2	TRBD1	TRBV14	few
TGTGCCAGCAGCCCCAGTGGCAGTCACGAGCAGTACTTC	CASSPSGSHEQYF	TRBJ2-7	NA	TRBV11-2	NA
TGTGCCAGCAGCTTAACTAGCGGGCAGAGATACGAGCAGTACTTC	CASSLTSGQRYEQYF	TRBJ2-7	TRBD2	TRBV7-2	NA
TGTGCCAGCTCTTTGGCGGGGGGAAATGAGCAGTTCTTC	CASSLAGGNEQFF	TRBJ2-1	TRBD2	TRBV6-6	many
TGTGCCAGCACCACACATTCCTACGAGCAGTACTTC	CASTTHSYEQYF	TRBJ2-7	NA	TRBV7-9	NA
TGTGCCAGCAGCCTAGGACTAGCGGGGCTCCTCTACTTC	CASSLGLAGLLYF	TRBJ2-7	TRBD2	TRBV6-5	few
TGTGCCAGCAGTGAGCCGGGACAGGGGGCTGGCTACACCTTC	CASSEPGQGAGYTF	TRBJ1-2	TRBD1	TRBV2	few
TGTGCCAGCAGCTTAGCCAGGGGATATAATTCACCCCTCCACTTT	CASSLARGYNSPLHF	TRBJ1-6	NA	TRBV11-2	NA
TGTGCCAGCAGCTCGACAGGGTGGACAGATACGCAGTATTTT	CASSSTGWTDTQYF	TRBJ2-3	TRBD1	TRBV6-1	NA
TGTGCCAGCAGTACACAGGGGAATCAGCCCCAGCATTTT	CASSTQGNQPQHF	TRBJ1-5	TRBD1	TRBV6-5	NA